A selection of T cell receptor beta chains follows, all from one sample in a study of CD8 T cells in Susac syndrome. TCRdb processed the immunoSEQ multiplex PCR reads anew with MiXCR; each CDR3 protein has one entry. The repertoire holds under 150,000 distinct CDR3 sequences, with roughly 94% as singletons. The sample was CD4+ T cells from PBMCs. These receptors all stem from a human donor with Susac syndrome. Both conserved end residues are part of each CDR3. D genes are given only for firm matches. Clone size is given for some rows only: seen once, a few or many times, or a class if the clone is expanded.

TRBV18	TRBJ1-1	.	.	TGTGCCAGCTCACTACCTTCAGGGAAGGACACTGAAGCTTTCTTT	CASSLPSGKDTEAFF
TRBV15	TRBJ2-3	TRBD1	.	TGTGCCACCAGCGCCCGGGACAGGTCAGATACGCAGTATTTT	CATSARDRSDTQYF
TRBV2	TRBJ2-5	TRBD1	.	TGTGCCAGCAGAAGACAGGGGTTCGGATTTCAAGAGACCCAGTACTTC	CASRRQGFGFQETQYF
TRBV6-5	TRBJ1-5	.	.	TGTGCCAGCGGGGATCAGCCCCAGCATTTT	CASGDQPQHF
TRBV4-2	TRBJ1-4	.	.	TGTGCCAGCAGCCAAGATTGGGGTACCAAGAATGAAAAACTGTTTTTT	CASSQDWGTKNEKLFF
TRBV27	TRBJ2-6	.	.	TGTGCCAGCAGTTTTCGTCCCCGGGACCCCCGAATTGGGGCCAACGTCCTGACTTTC	CASSFRPRDPRIGANVLTF
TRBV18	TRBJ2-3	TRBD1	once	TGTGCCAGCTCACCACCGGACAGGGGATTCACAGATACGCAGTATTTT	CASSPPDRGFTDTQYF
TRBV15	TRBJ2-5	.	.	TGTGCCACCAGCCGACAGATCCAAGAGACCCAGTACTTC	CATSRQIQETQYF
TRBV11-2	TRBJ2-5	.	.	TGTGCCAGCAGCTTAGAATGGGAGACCCAGTACTTC	CASSLEWETQYF
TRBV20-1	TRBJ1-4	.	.	TGCAGTGCTACGGACAGCTATGAAAAACTGTTTTTT	CSATDSYEKLFF
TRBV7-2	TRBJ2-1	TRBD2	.	TGTGCCAGCAGTCTTGGGACTAGCGGGAGGTCGAACAATGAGCAGTTCTTC	CASSLGTSGRSNNEQFF
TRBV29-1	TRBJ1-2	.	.	TGCAGCGGGGGGCGACAGGAATATGGCTACACCTTC	CSGGRQEYGYTF
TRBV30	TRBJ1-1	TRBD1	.	TGTGCCTGGAAGCGGGCACAGGGGGTTGAAGCTTTCTTT	CAWKRAQGVEAFF
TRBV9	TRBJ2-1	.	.	TGTGCCAGCAGCCCACAAGGGGCTAAAAGGGCTCCCAATGAGCAGTTCTTC	CASSPQGAKRAPNEQFF
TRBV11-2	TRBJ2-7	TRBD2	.	TGTGCCAGCAGCTTAGTAGGTGGACTAGCCGGTACCAACGAGCAGTACTTC	CASSLVGGLAGTNEQYF
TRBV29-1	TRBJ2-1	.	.	TGCAGCGTTGATAAGTCGAGCTCCTACAATGAGCAGTTCTTC	CSVDKSSSYNEQFF
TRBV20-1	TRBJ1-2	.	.	TGCAGTCTCCGAGACGACTATGGCTACACCTTC	CSLRDDYGYTF
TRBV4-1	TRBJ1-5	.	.	TGCGCCAGCAGCCAAGATGGGGGGGGGCCGGACAATCAGCCCCAGCATTTT	CASSQDGGGPDNQPQHF
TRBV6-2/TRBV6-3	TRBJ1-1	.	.	TGTGCCAGCAGTTACTCGCCGGGTTCTGAAGCTTTCTTT	CASSYSPGSEAFF
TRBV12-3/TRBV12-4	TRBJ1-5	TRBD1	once	TGTGCCAGCAGTCCGGAACCGGGACAGGGGTATCAGCCCCAGCATTTT	CASSPEPGQGYQPQHF
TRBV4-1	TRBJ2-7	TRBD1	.	TGCGCCAGCAGCCGCGGGACAGGTGGGAATAGCGAGCAGTACTTC	CASSRGTGGNSEQYF
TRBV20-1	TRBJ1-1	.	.	TGCAGTGCTAGAGCGTTGGAAAAAGCTTTCTTT	CSARALEKAFF
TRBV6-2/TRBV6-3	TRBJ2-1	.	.	TGTGCCAGCAGTTACTCGACCGGTCCCTACTTCTTC	CASSYSTGPYFF
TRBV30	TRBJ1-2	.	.	TGTGCCGGCAAGGACAGACTATATGGCTACACCTTC	CAGKDRLYGYTF
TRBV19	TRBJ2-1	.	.	TGTGCCAGTAGTATAAGGGGCAGTAAGCAGTTCTTC	CASSIRGSKQFF
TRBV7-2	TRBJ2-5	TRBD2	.	TGTGCCAGCAGCAATAGCGGGAGACTCCAAGAGACCCAGTACTTC	CASSNSGRLQETQYF
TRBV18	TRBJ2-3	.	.	TGTGCCAGCTCACCCTCGCGGGACCCAGATACGCAGTATTTT	CASSPSRDPDTQYF
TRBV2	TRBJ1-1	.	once	TGTGCCAGCGAACGGGCTTTGGCAGGGAGGTCTGAAGCTTTCTTT	CASERALAGRSEAFF
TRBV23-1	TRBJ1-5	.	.	TGCGCCAGCAGGGACTTTAGTAATCAGCCCCAGCATTTT	CASRDFSNQPQHF
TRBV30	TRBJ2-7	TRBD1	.	TGTGCCTGGAGGAGGGACAGGGGTCCCTACGAGCAGTACTTC	CAWRRDRGPYEQYF
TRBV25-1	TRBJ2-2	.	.	TGTGCCAGCAGTGATGGGGTCGGGGAGCTGTTTTTT	CASSDGVGELFF
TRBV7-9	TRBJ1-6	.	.	TGTGCCAGCAGCCAGGCAGGCGGGAATTCACCCCTCCACTTT	CASSQAGGNSPLHF
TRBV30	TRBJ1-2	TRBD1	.	TGTGCCTGGAGCCGGGACAGTGATGGCTACACCTTC	CAWSRDSDGYTF
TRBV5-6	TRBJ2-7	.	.	TGTGCCAGCAGCTTGGTTCAGGGAGGCTACGAGCAGTACTTC	CASSLVQGGYEQYF
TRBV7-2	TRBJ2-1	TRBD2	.	TGTGCCAGCAGCCCCGGACTAGCGGGAGTAGGGGAGTTCTTC	CASSPGLAGVGEFF
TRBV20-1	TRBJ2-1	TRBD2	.	TGCAGTGCTACACTAGCGGGGGCGTTCAATGAGCAGTTCTTC	CSATLAGAFNEQFF
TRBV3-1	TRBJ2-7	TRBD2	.	TGTGCCAGCAGCCCTTCTAGCGGGCCATACGAGCAGTACTTC	CASSPSSGPYEQYF
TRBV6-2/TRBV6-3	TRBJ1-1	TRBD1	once	TGTGCCAGCAGGGACAGGGAAGCTTTCTTT	CASRDREAFF
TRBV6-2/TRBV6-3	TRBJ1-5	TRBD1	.	TGTGCCAGCAGACGATCAGGGGGCCGGCAGCCCCAGCATTTT	CASRRSGGRQPQHF
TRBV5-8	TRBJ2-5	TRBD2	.	TGTGCCAGCAGCGTAAGACTAGCGGGGAGGGAGACCCAGTACTTC	CASSVRLAGRETQYF
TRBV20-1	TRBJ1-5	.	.	TGCAGTGCTAGAGACCGAAGGGGGGCCAAGCCCCAGCATTTT	CSARDRRGAKPQHF
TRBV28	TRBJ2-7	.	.	TGTGCCAGCAGGCCTGGCCCAGGGAGGGAGCAGTACTTC	CASRPGPGREQYF
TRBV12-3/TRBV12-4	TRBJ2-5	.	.	TGTGCCAGCAGTCCGGAGATCGTGGGCGAGACCCAGTACTTC	CASSPEIVGETQYF
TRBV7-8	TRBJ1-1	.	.	TGTGCCAGCAGCTTAGTCCGGGGGGCGAACACTGAAGCTTTCTTT	CASSLVRGANTEAFF
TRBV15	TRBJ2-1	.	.	TGTGCCACCAGCAGTCCCGGGGGGCCAACCTACAATGAGCAGTTCTTC	CATSSPGGPTYNEQFF
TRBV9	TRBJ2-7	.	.	TGTGCCAGCAGCCCCCTCGGCCTTAGTACGGAGCAGTACTTC	CASSPLGLSTEQYF
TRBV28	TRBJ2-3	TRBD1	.	TGTGCCAGCAGTTTATCACAGGGGTGGCATACGCAGTATTTT	CASSLSQGWHTQYF
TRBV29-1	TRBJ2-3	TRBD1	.	TGCAGCACAACAGGGGGCTCGGGCACAGATACGCAGTATTTT	CSTTGGSGTDTQYF
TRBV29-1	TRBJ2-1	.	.	TGCAGCGTTGACGCTAGCTCCGGGCAGTTCTTC	CSVDASSGQFF
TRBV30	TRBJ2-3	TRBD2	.	TGTGCCTGGGAGGGGCTAGCGGGGCCACCCCAAGATACGCAGTATTTT	CAWEGLAGPPQDTQYF
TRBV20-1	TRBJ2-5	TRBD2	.	TGCAGTCCCGCCGGGACTACCCTAAAAGAGACCCAGTACTTC	CSPAGTTLKETQYF